The rows below give T cell receptor beta chains drawn from one sample of a study of T cell changes during pregnancy in multiple sclerosis. Produced via immunoSEQ multiplex PCR; TCRdb's table is partial and in-frame only. The sample comprises tens of thousands of clones, roughly nine tenths of which are singletons, and under 1.5% rests with the top ten. The input for sequencing was peripheral blood, taken before pregnancy. The receptor set was obtained from a female donor with multiple sclerosis, enrolled in a pregnancy study. CDR3s include the opening cysteine and the closing phenylalanine or tryptophan. A D gene is named only where the DNA matches it firmly. The size entry is marked missing in some rows and otherwise reads once, few, many or a size class.

cdr3_aa: CASNPGRGGLGSYNEQFF; cdr3_nt: TGTGCCAGCAACCCGGGGCGGGGGGGCTTAGGTTCCTACAATGAGCAGTTCTTC; v_call: TRBV9; j_call: TRBJ2-1; clone_size: .; d_call: TRBD2
cdr3_aa: CASSQDPNGGGTDTQYF; cdr3_nt: TGTGCCAGCAGCCAAGATCCCAACGGGGGAGGGACAGATACGCAGTATTTT; v_call: TRBV4-2; j_call: TRBJ2-3; clone_size: .; d_call: TRBD2
cdr3_aa: CASSFRGQGGEAFF; cdr3_nt: TGTGCCAGCAGTTTTCGTGGACAGGGGGGTGAAGCTTTCTTT; v_call: TRBV27; j_call: TRBJ1-1; clone_size: .; d_call: TRBD1
cdr3_aa: CASSLQTVYNEQFF; cdr3_nt: TGTGCCAGCAGCTTACAGACAGTATACAATGAGCAGTTCTTC; v_call: TRBV7-8; j_call: TRBJ2-1; clone_size: .; d_call: .
cdr3_aa: CASSEVISGANVLTF; cdr3_nt: TGTGCCAGCAGTGAAGTTATCTCTGGGGCCAACGTCCTGACTTTC; v_call: TRBV2; j_call: TRBJ2-6; clone_size: few; d_call: .
cdr3_aa: CASSAKQGPYNEQFF; cdr3_nt: TGTGCCAGCAGCGCGAAACAGGGGCCCTACAATGAGCAGTTCTTC; v_call: TRBV9; j_call: TRBJ2-1; clone_size: .; d_call: TRBD1
cdr3_aa: CASSSSGGGYNEQFF; cdr3_nt: TGTGCCAGCAGCAGTAGCGGGGGGGGGTACAATGAGCAGTTCTTC; v_call: TRBV27; j_call: TRBJ2-1; clone_size: .; d_call: TRBD2
cdr3_aa: CASSLRGQGLNTEAFF; cdr3_nt: TGCGCCAGCAGCCTAAGGGGGCAGGGGTTGAACACTGAAGCTTTCTTT; v_call: TRBV4-1; j_call: TRBJ1-1; clone_size: .; d_call: TRBD1
cdr3_aa: CASRAGSHSGNTIYF; cdr3_nt: TGTGCCAGCAGGGCAGGGTCTCATTCTGGAAACACCATATATTTT; v_call: TRBV6-5; j_call: TRBJ1-3; clone_size: .; d_call: .
cdr3_aa: CASSQVSQNEQYF; cdr3_nt: TGCGCCAGCAGCCAAGTTAGCCAGAACGAGCAGTACTTC; v_call: TRBV4-1; j_call: TRBJ2-7; clone_size: .; d_call: .
cdr3_aa: CASSFRDSRREQYF; cdr3_nt: TGTGCCAGCAGCTTCAGGGACAGCCGACGGGAGCAGTACTTC; v_call: TRBV5-6; j_call: TRBJ2-7; clone_size: once; d_call: TRBD1
cdr3_aa: CASTFLPGQGKGEQYF; cdr3_nt: TGCGCCAGCACCTTTCTACCGGGACAGGGAAAGGGCGAGCAGTACTTC; v_call: TRBV5-1; j_call: TRBJ2-7; clone_size: once; d_call: TRBD1
cdr3_aa: CASSPGQGEGYTF; cdr3_nt: TGCGCCAGCAGCCCTGGACAGGGGGAAGGCTACACCTTC; v_call: TRBV5-1; j_call: TRBJ1-2; clone_size: .; d_call: TRBD1
cdr3_aa: CASRLDRDNSPLHF; cdr3_nt: TGTGCCAGCAGGTTGGACAGGGATAATTCACCCCTCCACTTT; v_call: TRBV4-2; j_call: TRBJ1-6; clone_size: .; d_call: TRBD1
cdr3_aa: CASSIPPGLAGYNEQFF; cdr3_nt: TGTGCCAGTAGTATCCCGCCGGGACTAGCGGGGTACAATGAGCAGTTCTTC; v_call: TRBV19; j_call: TRBJ2-1; clone_size: .; d_call: TRBD2
cdr3_aa: CASSIGETYTGELFF; cdr3_nt: TGTGCCAGTAGTATCGGGGAGACCTACACCGGGGAGCTGTTTTTT; v_call: TRBV19; j_call: TRBJ2-2; clone_size: .; d_call: .
cdr3_aa: CASSQGQGIGTDTQYF; cdr3_nt: TGTGCCAGCAGCCAGGGACAGGGGATTGGCACAGATACGCAGTATTTT; v_call: TRBV7-9; j_call: TRBJ2-3; clone_size: .; d_call: TRBD1
cdr3_aa: CASSWDIGGGDPYLQETQYF; cdr3_nt: TGTGCCAGCAGCTGGGATATCGGCGGGGGGGACCCCTATCTCCAAGAGACCCAGTACTTC; v_call: TRBV7-8; j_call: TRBJ2-5; clone_size: .; d_call: TRBD2
cdr3_aa: CASSLATGDNYGYTF; cdr3_nt: TGCGCCAGCAGCTTGGCCACAGGGGACAACTATGGCTACACCTTC; v_call: TRBV5-1; j_call: TRBJ1-2; clone_size: .; d_call: TRBD1
cdr3_aa: CASSYGTGNDEQFF; cdr3_nt: TGTGCCAGCAGCTATGGGACAGGTAATGATGAGCAGTTCTTC; v_call: TRBV13; j_call: TRBJ2-1; clone_size: .; d_call: TRBD1
cdr3_aa: CASSIGGGLVTEAFF; cdr3_nt: TGTGCCAGTAGTATTGGGGGGGGGCTCGTCACTGAAGCTTTCTTT; v_call: TRBV19; j_call: TRBJ1-1; clone_size: .; d_call: .
cdr3_aa: CASSTGQGASYEQYF; cdr3_nt: TGTGCCAGCAGTACAGGACAGGGTGCATCCTACGAGCAGTACTTC; v_call: TRBV11-3; j_call: TRBJ2-7; clone_size: .; d_call: TRBD1
cdr3_aa: CASSQVGDRRYGYTF; cdr3_nt: TGCGCCAGCAGCCAAGTGGGGGACAGGCGCTATGGCTACACCTTC; v_call: TRBV4-1; j_call: TRBJ1-2; clone_size: .; d_call: TRBD1
cdr3_aa: CASSEWDRESDEQFF; cdr3_nt: TGTGCCAGCAGTGAATGGGACAGGGAATCGGATGAGCAGTTCTTC; v_call: TRBV6-1; j_call: TRBJ2-1; clone_size: .; d_call: TRBD1
cdr3_aa: CASSLVGSNEQFF; cdr3_nt: TGTGCCAGCAGCTTAGTCGGTTCGAATGAGCAGTTCTTC; v_call: TRBV7-2; j_call: TRBJ2-1; clone_size: .; d_call: .
cdr3_aa: CASSYRGGFGYTF; cdr3_nt: TGCGCCAGCAGCTACCGGGGAGGGTTTGGCTACACCTTC; v_call: TRBV5-1; j_call: TRBJ1-2; clone_size: .; d_call: .
cdr3_aa: CASSITGVHQPQHF; cdr3_nt: TGTGCCAGCAGCATCACAGGGGTCCATCAGCCCCAGCATTTT; v_call: TRBV5-6; j_call: TRBJ1-5; clone_size: .; d_call: TRBD1
cdr3_aa: CASSFPGQNQETQYF; cdr3_nt: TGTGCCAGCAGCTTCCCGGGACAGAACCAAGAGACCCAGTACTTC; v_call: TRBV5-6; j_call: TRBJ2-5; clone_size: .; d_call: TRBD1
cdr3_aa: CASSEGQLNYGYTF; cdr3_nt: TGTGCCAGCAGCGAGGGACAGCTGAACTATGGCTACACCTTC; v_call: TRBV5-6; j_call: TRBJ1-2; clone_size: .; d_call: TRBD1
cdr3_aa: CASVGSPGPRQTEAGGVYNEQFF; cdr3_nt: TGTGCCAGTGTTGGGAGCCCCGGCCCGAGACAGACGGAAGCGGGGGGGGTTTACAATGAGCAGTTCTTC; v_call: TRBV2; j_call: TRBJ2-1; clone_size: .; d_call: TRBD2
cdr3_aa: CASSFPTAGRTEAFF; cdr3_nt: TGTGCCAGCAGCTTCCCAACCGCGGGGCGTACTGAAGCTTTCTTT; v_call: TRBV11-2; j_call: TRBJ1-1; clone_size: .; d_call: .
cdr3_aa: CASSQAPSVFDEQFF; cdr3_nt: TGTGCCAGCAGCCAAGCCCCTAGCGTCTTCGATGAGCAGTTCTTC; v_call: TRBV14; j_call: TRBJ2-1; clone_size: .; d_call: .
cdr3_aa: CASSFGTGADQPQHF; cdr3_nt: TGCGCCAGCAGCTTTGGGACAGGGGCAGATCAGCCCCAGCATTTT; v_call: TRBV5-1; j_call: TRBJ1-5; clone_size: .; d_call: TRBD1
cdr3_aa: CATDVRGEQYF; cdr3_nt: TGTGCCACCGATGTAAGGGGAGAGCAGTACTTC; v_call: TRBV7-9; j_call: TRBJ2-7; clone_size: .; d_call: .
cdr3_aa: CAWEGTDTQYF; cdr3_nt: TGTGCCTGGGAGGGCACAGATACGCAGTATTTT; v_call: TRBV30; j_call: TRBJ2-3; clone_size: .; d_call: .
cdr3_aa: CASRGQRGTNEKLFF; cdr3_nt: TGTGCCAGCAGGGGTCAAAGGGGAACTAATGAAAAACTGTTTTTT; v_call: TRBV7-9; j_call: TRBJ1-4; clone_size: .; d_call: .
cdr3_aa: CASSGARGNTEAFF; cdr3_nt: TGTGCCAGCAGCGGTGCAAGGGGGAACACTGAAGCTTTCTTT; v_call: TRBV2; j_call: TRBJ1-1; clone_size: .; d_call: .
cdr3_aa: CASSLLAGAETQYF; cdr3_nt: TGTGCCAGCAGCTTACTCGCAGGGGCAGAGACCCAGTACTTC; v_call: TRBV7-2; j_call: TRBJ2-5; clone_size: .; d_call: .
cdr3_aa: CASSQEPQDGMGSYGYTF; cdr3_nt: TGCGCCAGCAGCCAAGAACCCCAGGACGGAATGGGGAGCTATGGCTACACCTTC; v_call: TRBV4-1; j_call: TRBJ1-2; clone_size: .; d_call: .
cdr3_aa: CASSQVQLNQPQHF; cdr3_nt: TGCGCCAGCAGCCAAGTTCAACTCAATCAGCCCCAGCATTTT; v_call: TRBV4-1; j_call: TRBJ1-5; clone_size: once; d_call: .
cdr3_aa: CASLAGSEGYEQYF; cdr3_nt: TGTGCCAGCCTGGCGGGCTCAGAGGGCTACGAGCAGTACTTC; v_call: TRBV6-1; j_call: TRBJ2-7; clone_size: few; d_call: .
cdr3_aa: CASSLTGGTTEAFF; cdr3_nt: TGCGCCAGCAGCTTGACAGGGGGCACCACTGAAGCTTTCTTT; v_call: TRBV5-1; j_call: TRBJ1-1; clone_size: .; d_call: TRBD1
cdr3_aa: CASSPSGDTQYF; cdr3_nt: TGTGCCAGCAGCCCCAGCGGGGATACGCAGTATTTT; v_call: TRBV5-6; j_call: TRBJ2-3; clone_size: once; d_call: .
cdr3_aa: CASSGPGGGGYTF; cdr3_nt: TGTGCCAGCAGCGGCCCAGGGGGAGGCGGCTACACCTTC; v_call: TRBV9; j_call: TRBJ1-2; clone_size: .; d_call: TRBD1
cdr3_aa: CASRKGLAGATDTQYF; cdr3_nt: TGTGCCAGCAGGAAGGGACTAGCGGGGGCCACAGATACGCAGTATTTT; v_call: TRBV2; j_call: TRBJ2-3; clone_size: .; d_call: TRBD2
cdr3_aa: CASTSGGATDTQYF; cdr3_nt: TGTGCCAGCACTAGCGGGGGGGCGACAGATACGCAGTATTTT; v_call: TRBV2; j_call: TRBJ2-3; clone_size: .; d_call: TRBD2
cdr3_aa: CASGQGTDTQYF; cdr3_nt: TGTGCCAGCGGACAGGGGACAGATACGCAGTATTTT; v_call: TRBV7-8; j_call: TRBJ2-3; clone_size: .; d_call: TRBD1
cdr3_aa: CASSEGTGYYGYTF; cdr3_nt: TGTGCCAGCAGTGAAGGGACAGGGTATTATGGCTACACCTTC; v_call: TRBV6-1; j_call: TRBJ1-2; clone_size: .; d_call: TRBD1
cdr3_aa: CASSFAGGASYNEQFF; cdr3_nt: TGCGCCAGCAGCTTTGCCGGGGGGGCCTCCTACAATGAGCAGTTCTTC; v_call: TRBV5-1; j_call: TRBJ2-1; clone_size: once; d_call: TRBD2
cdr3_aa: CASSWGDNEKLFF; cdr3_nt: TGTGCCAGCAGCTGGGGGGATAATGAAAAACTGTTTTTT; v_call: TRBV5-6; j_call: TRBJ1-4; clone_size: .; d_call: .
cdr3_aa: CASSLMPPGTTSYEQYF; cdr3_nt: TGTGCCAGCAGTTTGATGCCCCCCGGGACAACCTCCTACGAGCAGTACTTC; v_call: TRBV27; j_call: TRBJ2-7; clone_size: .; d_call: .